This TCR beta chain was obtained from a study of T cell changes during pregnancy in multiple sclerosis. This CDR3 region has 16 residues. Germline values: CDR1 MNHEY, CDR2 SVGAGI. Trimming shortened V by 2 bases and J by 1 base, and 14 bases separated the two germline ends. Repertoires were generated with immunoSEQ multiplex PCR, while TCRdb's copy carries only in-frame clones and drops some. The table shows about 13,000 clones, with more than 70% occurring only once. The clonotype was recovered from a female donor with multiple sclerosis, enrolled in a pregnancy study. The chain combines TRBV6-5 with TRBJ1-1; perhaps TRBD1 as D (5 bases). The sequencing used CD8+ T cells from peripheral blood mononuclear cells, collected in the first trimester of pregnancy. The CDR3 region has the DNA TGTGCCAGCAGTTACCTTGCAGGGTGGGGGAACACTGAAGCTTTCTTT. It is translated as CASSYLAGWGNTEAFF.